Listed below are T cell receptor beta chains from one sample, sequenced in a study of Tregs in tolerant kidney transplant recipients. Sequencing used immunoSEQ multiplex PCR; TCRdb keeps in-frame clones, though not all of them. The data contain tens of thousands of clones, over 85% of them singletons. The sequencing used CD4+ T cells from blood (PBMCs), collected 12 months after the transplant. The receptors here all came from a human patient who received a combined kidney and bone marrow transplant. Some T cells may be graft donor cells. CDR3s include the opening cysteine and the closing phenylalanine or tryptophan. The order of the fields is V gene, clone size, J gene, D gene, CDR3 DNA, CDR3 protein. A D gene is named only where the DNA matches it firmly. Only some rows state a clone size, as once, few, many or a class for expanded clones.

V: TRBV4-1
size: .
J: TRBJ2-2
D: .
DNA: TGCGCCAGCAGCCAAGTCCTCACCGGGGAGCTGTTTTTT
CDR3: CASSQVLTGELFF

V: TRBV5-4
size: .
J: TRBJ1-1
D: .
DNA: TGTGCCAGCAGCTTCGGGGGGAAGAACACTGAAGCTTTCTTT
CDR3: CASSFGGKNTEAFF

V: TRBV5-1
size: .
J: TRBJ2-1
D: TRBD1
DNA: TGCGCCAGCAGCTTGGAGGACAGGGCGTGGGACAATGAGCAGTTCTTC
CDR3: CASSLEDRAWDNEQFF

V: TRBV7-3
size: .
J: TRBJ2-1
D: TRBD2
DNA: TGTGCCAGCAGCTCGGGACTAGCGGTTTACAATGAGCAGTTCTTC
CDR3: CASSSGLAVYNEQFF

V: TRBV4-2
size: .
J: TRBJ1-2
D: .
DNA: TGTGCCAGCAGCCAAGCTCTACAGGTTTGGGATGGCTACACCTTC
CDR3: CASSQALQVWDGYTF

V: TRBV7-6
size: .
J: TRBJ1-6
D: TRBD1
DNA: TGTGCCAGCAGTACAGAGACAGGGGGCGGCCTTAATTCCCCCCTCCACTTT
CDR3: CASSTETGGGLNSPLHF

V: TRBV6-5
size: .
J: TRBJ1-2
D: TRBD1
DNA: TGTGCCAGCAGAAGGACAGGGGGCATCTTAGGTGGCTACACCTTC
CDR3: CASRRTGGILGGYTF

V: TRBV7-6
size: .
J: TRBJ1-1
D: .
DNA: TGTGCCAGCAGCTTACAGGGATCTAACACTGAAGCTTTCTTT
CDR3: CASSLQGSNTEAFF

V: TRBV10-3
size: few
J: TRBJ2-7
D: TRBD1
DNA: TGTGCCATCAGTGAACCCGGGACAGGGAAGTACGAGCAGTACTTC
CDR3: CAISEPGTGKYEQYF

V: TRBV7-9
size: .
J: TRBJ2-6
D: .
DNA: TGTGCCAGCAGCTTAAAACAGGGGACTTCTGGGGCCAACGTCCTGACTTTC
CDR3: CASSLKQGTSGANVLTF

V: TRBV2
size: .
J: TRBJ2-1
D: TRBD2
DNA: TGTGCCAGCAGTAGTGCTCTAGCGGGAGTGAATGAGCAGTTCTTC
CDR3: CASSSALAGVNEQFF

V: TRBV4-3
size: .
J: TRBJ2-2
D: TRBD1
DNA: TGCGCCAGCAGCCAAGACAGGGGGCCTTACACCGGGGAGCTGTTTTTT
CDR3: CASSQDRGPYTGELFF

V: TRBV28
size: .
J: TRBJ1-5
D: .
DNA: TGTGCCAGCAGTTTCCCCGGACAGCTCAATCAGCCCCAGCATTTT
CDR3: CASSFPGQLNQPQHF

V: TRBV28
size: .
J: TRBJ1-4
D: .
DNA: TGTGCCAGCAGCCGCAATCCACAGAAGGCTTTGGAAAAACTGTTTTTT
CDR3: CASSRNPQKALEKLFF

V: TRBV13
size: .
J: TRBJ2-1
D: .
DNA: TGTGCCAGCAGCGCTCCTCCCTACTACAATGAGCAGTTCTTC
CDR3: CASSAPPYYNEQFF

V: TRBV2
size: once
J: TRBJ2-2
D: TRBD2
DNA: TGTGCCAGCACTAGCGGGGCGAACACCGGGGAGCTGTTTTTT
CDR3: CASTSGANTGELFF

V: TRBV5-4
size: once
J: TRBJ2-7
D: .
DNA: TGTGCCAGCAGCTTGAAGGGGGTAGGAAGCGAGCAGTACTTC
CDR3: CASSLKGVGSEQYF

V: TRBV27
size: .
J: TRBJ1-2
D: .
DNA: TGTGCCAGCAGTTTAAGGGGATTCGGTGGCTACACCTTC
CDR3: CASSLRGFGGYTF

V: TRBV7-8
size: .
J: TRBJ2-1
D: .
DNA: TGTGCCAGCAGCATAGAGGGGGACCCCGACAATGAGCAGTTCTTC
CDR3: CASSIEGDPDNEQFF

V: TRBV2
size: .
J: TRBJ2-4
D: .
DNA: TGTGCCAGCGGGGACAATAGCAAAAACATTCAGTACTTC
CDR3: CASGDNSKNIQYF

V: TRBV13
size: once
J: TRBJ2-5
D: .
DNA: TGTGCCAGCAGCACATCCGGGGAAGTGGAGACCCAGTACTTC
CDR3: CASSTSGEVETQYF

V: TRBV27
size: .
J: TRBJ2-5
D: TRBD1
DNA: TGTGCCAGCAGTTTATGGAGGACAGGGGGAGTTGAGCAGTACTTC
CDR3: CASSLWRTGGVEQYF

V: TRBV19
size: .
J: TRBJ1-5
D: .
DNA: TGTGCCAGTAGCGGCAGGGGTCGCAATCAGCCCCAGCATTTT
CDR3: CASSGRGRNQPQHF

V: TRBV19
size: few
J: TRBJ2-1
D: TRBD2
DNA: TGTGCCAGTAGTATCTGGAGCGGGGGGGAAAACAATGAGCAGTTCTTC
CDR3: CASSIWSGGENNEQFF

V: TRBV29-1
size: .
J: TRBJ1-2
D: TRBD1
DNA: TGCAGCGCCGGACAGGGGAGCTATGGCTACACCTTC
CDR3: CSAGQGSYGYTF

V: TRBV25-1
size: .
J: TRBJ2-1
D: .
DNA: TGTGCCAGCACCCCTCCGGAGCGGAGCTCCTACAATGAGCAGTTCTTC
CDR3: CASTPPERSSYNEQFF

V: TRBV6-6
size: once
J: TRBJ1-2
D: .
DNA: TGTGCCAGCAGTTACTCCCCGGGGAGGGACTCTGGCTACACCTTC
CDR3: CASSYSPGRDSGYTF

V: TRBV5-1
size: .
J: TRBJ2-7
D: TRBD2
DNA: TGCGCCAGCAGCTTGGTCGCGGGAGTACCCTACGAGCAGTACTTC
CDR3: CASSLVAGVPYEQYF

V: TRBV30
size: .
J: TRBJ2-7
D: .
DNA: TGTGCCTGGAGTGTTTCCGGCAGGCCCCACGAGCAGTACTTC
CDR3: CAWSVSGRPHEQYF

V: TRBV7-3
size: .
J: TRBJ2-1
D: .
DNA: TGTGCCAGCAGCTTAACGTTAGCCGGAGGTTACGATGAGCAGTTCTTC
CDR3: CASSLTLAGGYDEQFF

V: TRBV7-6
size: .
J: TRBJ1-1
D: TRBD1
DNA: TGTGCCAGCAGCTTAGGGAAGCGAGGACAGGGTCGCACTGAAGCTTTCTTT
CDR3: CASSLGKRGQGRTEAFF

V: TRBV7-2
size: .
J: TRBJ2-5
D: .
DNA: TGTGCCAGCAGCTTACAGGCCAGTCACCAAGAGACCCAGTACTTC
CDR3: CASSLQASHQETQYF

V: TRBV9
size: .
J: TRBJ1-3
D: .
DNA: TGTGCCAGCAGCCCCTCGGGAGGGGGGCTTGGAGGAAACACCATATATTTT
CDR3: CASSPSGGGLGGNTIYF

V: TRBV15
size: .
J: TRBJ2-3
D: TRBD2
DNA: TGTGCCACCAGCAGAACACGACTAGCGGGAGGGAGAAGCACAGATACGCAGTATTTT
CDR3: CATSRTRLAGGRSTDTQYF

V: TRBV2
size: .
J: TRBJ2-2
D: TRBD2
DNA: TGTGCCAGCAGTGAATTCGGACTAGCCGGGGAGCTGTTTTTT
CDR3: CASSEFGLAGELFF

V: TRBV11-1
size: .
J: TRBJ2-1
D: TRBD1
DNA: TGTGCCAGCAGCTCCGCTGAAGGGGGCGGTGAGCAGTTCTTC
CDR3: CASSSAEGGGEQFF